The clone carrying this T cell receptor beta chain was observed a handful of times. Its specificity is unknown. This sample stems from a study of T-cell reconstitution after alpha-beta-depleted transplantation in children. Overall study results and limits: As was reported, about two months after transplant, alpha-beta T cells came from several hundred expanded graft clones. Surviving recipient T cells and intrathymic progenitors accounted for some patients' high TCRbeta diversity at day 60. Newly produced T cells mostly accounted for T-cell counts and diversity one year post-transplant.

CDR3 length: 19 amino acids. Trimming removed 5 bases from V and 6 bases from J; junction bases left unmatched: 16. Per the germline V gene, CDR1 is MGHDK and CDR2 is SYGVNS. Unique molecular identifiers were incorporated during preparation of the TCRbeta library. TCRdb recomputed calls from the PCR reads with MiXCR, one row per CDR3 protein. The sample records approximately 1,000,000 distinct CDR3 sequences, around 30% being singletons. This clonotype was obtained from a boy under two years old who had a stem cell transplant for SCID, so the T cells may come from the graft donor. The V gene is TRBV25-1, the J gene TRBJ2-3, with 14 positions matching TRBD2. The sequencing used PBMCs, mostly from graft donor cells, collected 360 days after TCRalphabeta/CD19-depleted stem cell transplant. As DNA, the CDR3 is TGTGCCAGCAGTCCTCCCGCCAGACTAGCGGGGGGGCCGGGGGATACGCAGTATTTT. It specifies CASSPPARLAGGPGDTQYF.